These 21 T cell receptor beta chains were sequenced from one sample in a study of blood T cell repertoires in COVID-19. Repertoires were generated with immunoSEQ multiplex PCR, while TCRdb's copy carries only in-frame clones and drops some. Among roughly 30,000 clones listed, 75% to 85% were seen once. Sequencing input: peripheral blood. These receptor sequences come from a human donor in a cohort sampled during active COVID-19.

The chain links TRBV4-2 to TRBJ2-1; 8 bases align to TRBD2. There are 18 residues in the CDR3. Germline V CDR1 and CDR2: LGHNA, YNFKEQ. Trimming cost V 0 bases and J 2 bases; bases outside gene matches: 9. The CDR3 DNA sequence: TGTGCCAGCAGCCAAGATATAAGCGGGGGTTACCCCTACAATGAGCAGTTCTTC. Translated: CASSQDISGGYPYNEQFF.

The chain uses TRBV7-9 and TRBJ2-1; D gene uncertain. Germline loops: CDR1 SEHNR, CDR2 FQNEAQ (reference sequence). The CDR3 runs to 15 residues. Trimming pared 1 base from V and 0 bases from J, leaving 7 bases between. The CDR3 loop is CASSLVLSSYNEQFF. The CDR3 region has the DNA TGTGCCAGCAGCTTAGTACTTAGCTCCTACAATGAGCAGTTCTTC.

The chain recombines TRBV28 with TRBJ2-2, with TRBD2 as a possible D gene (6 bases). V was shortened by 6 bases and J by 2 bases, with 13 bases between the two germline ends. The CDR3 runs 15 residues. CDR1 MDHEN and CDR2 SYDVKM come from the germline V gene. As DNA, the CDR3 is TGTGCCAGCAGCCTCTCCGGGACTAACACCGGGGAGCTGTTTTTT. Translated, it gives CASSLSGTNTGELFF.

V gene TRBV2 combines with J gene TRBJ2-5; 7 nucleotides agree with TRBD1. This CDR3 spans 13 amino acids. From germline, CDR1 is SNHLY and CDR2 FYNNEI. The junction had 6 bases not matched to a gene; V was cut back by 6 bases and J by 5 bases. The CDR3, as DNA: TGTGCCAGCAGCCAGACAGGGATGGAGACCCAGTACTTC. This encodes CASSQTGMETQYF. Full variable domain (missing parts from reference TRBV2 and TRBJ2-5): EPEVTQTPSHQVTQMGQEVILRCVPISNHLYFYWYRQILGQKVEFLVSFYNNEISEKSEIFDDQFSVERPDGSNFTLKIRSTKLEDSAMYFCASSQTGMETQYFGPGTRLLVL.

The chain joins TRBV6-5 to TRBJ2-2; D perhaps matches TRBD2 (5 bases). The CDR3 has 14 amino acids. Trimming took 10 bases from V and 4 from J, leaving 16 bases between them. The germline V gene has CDR1 MNHEY and CDR2 SVGAGI. The chain's CDR3 is CAISWAGGTGELFF. The CDR3 coding sequence is TGTGCCATTAGTTGGGCAGGAGGCACCGGGGAGCTGTTTTTT.

The V call is TRBV28, the J call TRBJ1-2, with TRBD1 matching over 8 bases. Germline V gene lookup returns CDR1 MDHEN and CDR2 SYDVKM. Germline trimming cut 7 bases from V and 11 bases from J; bases unmatched to any gene: 9. The CDR3 runs to 12 residues. CDR3 DNA: TGTGCCAGCACCATCTCGAACAGGGGGTACACCTTC. Encoded protein: CASTISNRGYTF.

The CDR3 region is CATSTDSVSDTQYF. As DNA, the CDR3 is TGTGCCACCAGCACCGATAGCGTTTCAGATACGCAGTATTTT. V gene TRBV15 combines with J gene TRBJ2-3; possibly TRBD2 for D (5 bases). The V and J ends lost 4 bases and 4 bases respectively, with 12 bases between them. Per the germline V gene, CDR1 is LNHNV and CDR2 is YYDKDF (reference sequence). The CDR3 contains 14 residues.

The chain has TRBV6-2 or TRBV6-3 and TRBJ2-2; no clear D gene. CDR1 MNHEY and CDR2 SVGEGT come from the germline V gene. Deletions cut 6 bases from V and 8 bases from J, with 10 bases between. This CDR3 region has 12 residues. CDR3 protein: CASSRSTGELFF. CDR3 nucleotide sequence: TGTGCCAGCAGCCGCTCGACAGGGGAGCTGTTTTTT.

This sequence joins TRBV20-1 and TRBJ2-1; no firm D call. The CDR3 sequence is 11 residues long. The V and J ends lost 3 bases and 10 bases respectively, with 10 bases between them. Germline CDR1 reads DFQATT; CDR2 reads SNEGSKA (reference sequence). In nucleotides, the CDR3 is TGCAGTGCTAGGAGACTCGGGGAGCAGTTCTTC. Its translation: CSARRLGEQFF.

This chain links TRBV2 with TRBJ1-1, with no clear D. The germline CDR1 and CDR2 sequences are SNHLY and FYNNEI. Trimming took 6 bases from V and 10 from J, leaving 12 bases between them. There are 11 residues in the CDR3. CDR3 bases: TGTGCCAGCAGCCTCCAGGTGTCAGCTTTCTTT. This sequence encodes CASSLQVSAFF.

The chain couples TRBV7-2 to TRBJ2-7; a weak D match, TRBD1 (6 bases). Germline loops: CDR1 SGHTA, CDR2 FQGNSA. CDR3 length: 13 residues. The V end lost 4 bases, the J end lost 6 bases, and 13 bases lay between the germline ends. The CDR3 coding sequence is TGTGCCAGCAGCTGGGCAGGGGCAGGCGAGCAGTACTTC. This codes for CASSWAGAGEQYF.

The CDR3 region has the DNA TGCGCCAGCAGTCGGTCAGGGCCAATCTCCTACAATGAGCAGTTCTTC. As protein: CASSRSGPISYNEQFF. The chain recombines TRBV10-1 with TRBJ2-1; TRBD1 is a possible D gene (5 bases). This CDR3 has 16 residues. The germline gives CDR1 WNHNN, CDR2 SYGVQD (reference sequence). V lost 5 bases and J 0 bases, leaving 14 bases between the germline ends.

Only one count was recorded for this clone. The CDR3 bases are TGTGCCAGCAGGGCCCCACGGGGACAGGGGTCCTACGAGCAGTACTTC. Its protein product is CASRAPRGQGSYEQYF. The chain couples TRBV27 to TRBJ2-7, with 10 nucleotides matching TRBD1. J gave up 1 base and V 6 bases, and 9 bases lay outside the gene matches. CDR3 size: 16 residues. The germline V gene encodes CDR1 MNHEY and CDR2 SMNVEV (reference sequence).

The J gene is TRBJ1-3, the V gene TRBV6-5; no clear D gene. Looked up from germline, CDR1 is MNHEY and CDR2 is SVGAGI. V was clipped by 5 bases and J by 3 bases, with 2 bases between them. The length of the CDR3 is 11 residues. CDR3: CASSHGNTIYF. In DNA form, the CDR3 reads TGTGCCAGCAGTCATGGAAACACCATATATTTT.

The chain combines TRBV28 with TRBJ2-1; 9 bases are a match to TRBD2. V lost 2 bases to trimming and J lost 4 bases; unmatched junction nucleotides: 0. Germline CDR1 is MDHEN and CDR2 is SYDVKM. This CDR3 comprises 14 residues. The CDR3 region has the DNA TGTGCCAGCAGTTTAGCGGGGGGGTACAATGAGCAGTTCTTC. Protein: CASSLAGGYNEQFF.

The chain is built from TRBV18 and TRBJ2-5; D not resolved. V was trimmed by 2 bases and J by 0 bases, leaving 10 bases between them. Looked up from germline, CDR1 is KGHSH and CDR2 is LQKENI. The CDR3 length is 15 residues. The CDR3 spells CASSPVHQYQETQYF. The CDR3 nucleotides are TGTGCCAGCTCACCAGTCCACCAGTACCAAGAGACCCAGTACTTC.

This sequence joins TRBV3-1 (or the pseudogene TRBV3-2) and TRBJ1-5; D gene unclear. Trimming shortened V by 1 base and J by 3 bases, and 7 bases separated the two germline ends. Germline V gives CDR1 LGHDT, CDR2 YNNKEL (reference sequence). The CDR3 runs 14 residues. Written as DNA, the CDR3 is TGTGCCAGCAGCCAAGTCTACCTCAATCAGCCCCAGCATTTT. Protein: CASSQVYLNQPQHF.

This chain uses TRBV11-2 with TRBJ1-1; D is perhaps TRBD1 (5 bases). The CDR3 loop spans 12 amino acids. CDR1 is SGHAT and CDR2 is FQNNGV in the germline V gene. V was shortened by 4 bases and J by 11 bases, with 14 bases between the two germline ends. The CDR3 sequence: CASSSLGAGAFF. The CDR3 DNA follows: TGTGCCAGCAGCTCCTTAGGGGCGGGGGCTTTCTTT.

This rearrangement joins TRBV23-1 to TRBJ1-1, with 10 bases lining up with TRBD1. TRBV23-1 is noted as an ORF with a role that remains uncertain. With V trimmed by 7 bases and J by 1 base, 15 bases remained unmatched. This CDR3 has 18 amino acids. For the CDR3, the DNA is TGCGCCAGCACCCCCCTTGGGGACAGGGGCGCCCAGAACACTGAAGCTTTCTTT. The encoded protein is CASTPLGDRGAQNTEAFF.

This sequence joins TRBV7-2 and TRBJ2-7; 7 bases match TRBD2. After removal of 0 bases from V and 2 bases from J, the junction contained 4 bases not matched to a gene. Germline V gene sequence: CDR1 SGHTA, CDR2 FQGNSA. The CDR3 extends over 15 amino acids. In nucleotides, the CDR3 is TGTGCCAGCAGCTTAGCGTTAAGCGGGGCCTACGAGCAGTACTTC. Protein product: CASSLALSGAYEQYF. Complete variable domain (other parts from reference TRBV7-2 and TRBJ2-7): GAGVSQSPSNKVTEKGKDVELRCDPISGHTALYWYRQSLGQGLEFLIYFQGNSAPDKSGLPSDRFSAERTGGSVSTLTIQRTQQEDSAVYLCASSLALSGAYEQYFGPGTRLTVT.

The V gene is TRBV6-4, the J gene TRBJ1-1, with no clear D. The length of the CDR3 is 13 residues. Germline V gene data show CDR1 as MRHNA and CDR2 as SNTAGT. V was pared by 4 bases and J by 1 base, with 7 bases between. CDR3 residues: CASSAGKNTEAFF. The CDR3 region has the DNA TGTGCCAGCAGTGCCGGGAAGAACACTGAAGCTTTCTTT.